A selection of T cell receptor beta chains follows, all from one sample in a study of CD8+CD57+ T cells in acquired aplastic anemia. TCRdb passed the reads through MiXCR, listing each CDR3 protein once. In the table there are 130,000 or so distinct CDR3 sequences, 55% to 70% of which are singletons. Material for sequencing was sorted CD4+, CD8+, or CD8+CD57+ T cells (not recorded which) from PBMCs. Every receptor here comes from a human donor with aplastic anemia. The CDR3 runs from the conserved cysteine through the conserved F or W. A D gene is named only where the DNA matches it firmly. For some rows the clone size is stated as once, few or many, or as a class when expanded; others skip it.

CDR3nt: TGTGCCAGCAGCTTGGAGGGGACCTCCTACGGGCAGTACTTC
CDR3aa: CASSLEGTSYGQYF
v_gene: TRBV11-2
d_gene: NA
j_gene: TRBJ2-7
abundance: NA

CDR3nt: TGCAGTGCTAGCACGGCAGGATACCAGCATTTT
CDR3aa: CSASTAGYQHF
v_gene: TRBV20-1
d_gene: NA
j_gene: TRBJ1-5
abundance: NA

CDR3nt: TGTGCCAGCGCCTCCCGGGACAGGGGGACCGGGGAGCTGTTTTTT
CDR3aa: CASASRDRGTGELFF
v_gene: TRBV19
d_gene: TRBD1
j_gene: TRBJ2-2
abundance: NA

CDR3nt: TGTGCCACCAGTCTCGGGGGGGCGGGGGACATTCAGTACTTC
CDR3aa: CATSLGGAGDIQYF
v_gene: TRBV24-1
d_gene: TRBD2
j_gene: TRBJ2-4
abundance: NA

CDR3nt: TGTGCCAGCAGGGATCGTTCGGAGCAGTACTTC
CDR3aa: CASRDRSEQYF
v_gene: TRBV2
d_gene: NA
j_gene: TRBJ2-7
abundance: few

CDR3nt: TGTGCCAGCAGCTTCGGGGCCCGCTACAATGAGCAGTTCTTC
CDR3aa: CASSFGARYNEQFF
v_gene: TRBV9
d_gene: NA
j_gene: TRBJ2-1
abundance: NA

CDR3nt: TGTGCCAGTAGTATAGAGGGTTATAGCAATCAGCCCCAGCATTTT
CDR3aa: CASSIEGYSNQPQHF
v_gene: TRBV19
d_gene: NA
j_gene: TRBJ1-5
abundance: many

CDR3nt: TGTGCCAGCAGCGTAGGGGGAAACACCATATATTTT
CDR3aa: CASSVGGNTIYF
v_gene: TRBV9
d_gene: NA
j_gene: TRBJ1-3
abundance: NA

CDR3nt: TGCGCCAGCAGCCAAGTGGTCTTAGGGGCGCAGTATTTT
CDR3aa: CASSQVVLGAQYF
v_gene: TRBV4-3
d_gene: NA
j_gene: TRBJ2-3
abundance: many

CDR3nt: TGTGCCAGCAGCGTTGGCAGGGGGAATGAGCAGTTCTTC
CDR3aa: CASSVGRGNEQFF
v_gene: TRBV9
d_gene: TRBD1
j_gene: TRBJ2-1
abundance: many

CDR3nt: TGCAGTGCTAGGGTCTTCGGCCTAGCGGGGACCCAGTACTTC
CDR3aa: CSARVFGLAGTQYF
v_gene: TRBV20-1
d_gene: TRBD2
j_gene: TRBJ2-5
abundance: NA

CDR3nt: TGTGCCACCAGGGGTCGGGAGGCAAATGAGCAGTTCTTC
CDR3aa: CATRGREANEQFF
v_gene: TRBV24-1
d_gene: TRBD2
j_gene: TRBJ2-1
abundance: NA

CDR3nt: TGCGCCAGCAGCCAAGATCCACTGGAAGCCTACGAGCAGTACTTC
CDR3aa: CASSQDPLEAYEQYF
v_gene: TRBV4-1
d_gene: NA
j_gene: TRBJ2-7
abundance: many

CDR3nt: TGTGCCAGCAGGGAAAGCGGGATCCCTTACGAGCAGTACTTC
CDR3aa: CASRESGIPYEQYF
v_gene: TRBV2
d_gene: TRBD2
j_gene: TRBJ2-7
abundance: NA

CDR3nt: TGTGCCAGTAGTACATACAGGGAGCAGACCTTC
CDR3aa: CASSTYREQTF
v_gene: TRBV19
d_gene: NA
j_gene: TRBJ1-2
abundance: NA

CDR3nt: TGTGCCACCAGCAGAAAGACAGGGGATGCGACAGATACGCAGTATTTT
CDR3aa: CATSRKTGDATDTQYF
v_gene: TRBV15
d_gene: TRBD1
j_gene: TRBJ2-3
abundance: NA

CDR3nt: TGTGCCAGCAGTGGGGGGATCGGTCAGCCCCAGCATTTT
CDR3aa: CASSGGIGQPQHF
v_gene: TRBV2
d_gene: NA
j_gene: TRBJ1-5
abundance: few

CDR3nt: TGTGCCAGTAGTTACGTCAGCTCCTACGAGCAGTACTTC
CDR3aa: CASSYVSSYEQYF
v_gene: TRBV19
d_gene: NA
j_gene: TRBJ2-7
abundance: NA

CDR3nt: TGTGCCAGCAGCCCCGGACAGGGGGCGCAAACTGAAGCTTTCTTT
CDR3aa: CASSPGQGAQTEAFF
v_gene: TRBV16
d_gene: TRBD1
j_gene: TRBJ1-1
abundance: NA

CDR3nt: TGTGCCTACGCCGGGACAGGGGGCGCAGATTATGGCTACACCTTC
CDR3aa: CAYAGTGGADYGYTF
v_gene: TRBV10-3
d_gene: TRBD1
j_gene: TRBJ1-2
abundance: NA

CDR3nt: TGCAGTGCTATACCCGGGACTAGCGGATACAATGAGCAGTTCTTC
CDR3aa: CSAIPGTSGYNEQFF
v_gene: TRBV20-1
d_gene: TRBD2
j_gene: TRBJ2-1
abundance: NA

CDR3nt: TGTGCCATCAGTGAAGGAGAAGGGAGATATGGCTACACCTTC
CDR3aa: CAISEGEGRYGYTF
v_gene: TRBV25-1
d_gene: NA
j_gene: TRBJ1-2
abundance: NA

CDR3nt: TGTGCCAGCAGCTTAGATATAACCCGGCAGGGGGCTTACGAGCAGTACTTC
CDR3aa: CASSLDITRQGAYEQYF
v_gene: TRBV11-2
d_gene: TRBD1
j_gene: TRBJ2-7
abundance: NA

CDR3nt: TGTGCCAGCAGCGTGACTAGCGGGGCGGATACGCAGTATTTT
CDR3aa: CASSVTSGADTQYF
v_gene: TRBV7-2
d_gene: TRBD2
j_gene: TRBJ2-3
abundance: NA

CDR3nt: TGTGCCACCAGCAGTGGAGGGCTAGCGGGAGGCGAGCAGTTCTTC
CDR3aa: CATSSGGLAGGEQFF
v_gene: TRBV15
d_gene: TRBD2
j_gene: TRBJ2-1
abundance: NA

CDR3nt: TGTGCCAGCAGCGTACGGGTTGACTATGGCTACACCTTC
CDR3aa: CASSVRVDYGYTF
v_gene: TRBV9
d_gene: NA
j_gene: TRBJ1-2
abundance: once

CDR3nt: TGTGCCATCTCCGGGACTAGAGAGACCCAGTACTTC
CDR3aa: CAISGTRETQYF
v_gene: TRBV10-3
d_gene: TRBD2
j_gene: TRBJ2-5
abundance: NA

CDR3nt: TGTGCCAGCAGCCCTCGTCTAGCGGGGGGAGGTAAAAACATTCAGTACTTC
CDR3aa: CASSPRLAGGGKNIQYF
v_gene: TRBV13
d_gene: TRBD2
j_gene: TRBJ2-4
abundance: NA

CDR3nt: TGTGCCAGCAGCTCGGGGGAGACCCAGTACTTC
CDR3aa: CASSSGETQYF
v_gene: TRBV12-3/TRBV12-4
d_gene: NA
j_gene: TRBJ2-5
abundance: NA

CDR3nt: TGTGCCACCAGTACGACTAGCGGGGGGGCCCCGGAGACCCAGTACTTC
CDR3aa: CATSTTSGGAPETQYF
v_gene: TRBV24-1
d_gene: TRBD2
j_gene: TRBJ2-5
abundance: once

CDR3nt: TGCGCCAGCAGTGATGGATCTTCTGAAAAACTGTTTTTT
CDR3aa: CASSDGSSEKLFF
v_gene: TRBV10-1
d_gene: NA
j_gene: TRBJ1-4
abundance: few

CDR3nt: TGTGCCATCAGTGAGTCGGGGGGGGCTAGCAATCAGCCCCAGCATTTT
CDR3aa: CAISESGGASNQPQHF
v_gene: TRBV10-3
d_gene: NA
j_gene: TRBJ1-5
abundance: NA

CDR3nt: TGCAGTGCTAGACACCTCGGACTAGCATGGGATACGCAGTATTTT
CDR3aa: CSARHLGLAWDTQYF
v_gene: TRBV20-1
d_gene: TRBD2
j_gene: TRBJ2-3
abundance: NA

CDR3nt: TGTGCCAGCAGCTTATCCGGGACAGGGGTCGAGCAGTACTTC
CDR3aa: CASSLSGTGVEQYF
v_gene: TRBV7-2
d_gene: TRBD1
j_gene: TRBJ2-7
abundance: many

CDR3nt: TGTGCCAGCAATGTACCTAGCAATGAGCAGTTCTTC
CDR3aa: CASNVPSNEQFF
v_gene: TRBV6-2/TRBV6-3
d_gene: NA
j_gene: TRBJ2-1
abundance: NA

CDR3nt: TGCAGCGTGGACCCTTCTCAAGAGACCCAGTACTTC
CDR3aa: CSVDPSQETQYF
v_gene: TRBV29-1
d_gene: NA
j_gene: TRBJ2-5
abundance: NA

CDR3nt: TGTGCCAGCAGTTACACAAATAGCAATCAGCCCCAGCATTTT
CDR3aa: CASSYTNSNQPQHF
v_gene: TRBV6-5
d_gene: NA
j_gene: TRBJ1-5
abundance: NA

CDR3nt: TGCGCCAGCAGCTTGGATAGACTAGCGTACACCGGGGAGCTGTTTTTT
CDR3aa: CASSLDRLAYTGELFF
v_gene: TRBV5-1
d_gene: TRBD2
j_gene: TRBJ2-2
abundance: NA

CDR3nt: TGTGCCAGCAGTTTTGGGGGGGGTGAGCAGTTCTTC
CDR3aa: CASSFGGGEQFF
v_gene: TRBV28
d_gene: TRBD2
j_gene: TRBJ2-1
abundance: NA

CDR3nt: TGTGCCACCAGTGGAACCGACTTGAATGAGCAGTTCTTC
CDR3aa: CATSGTDLNEQFF
v_gene: TRBV10-3
d_gene: NA
j_gene: TRBJ2-1
abundance: NA

CDR3nt: TGTGCCAGCAGTTGGGACAGTTACCAAGAGACCCAGTACTTC
CDR3aa: CASSWDSYQETQYF
v_gene: TRBV25-1
d_gene: TRBD1
j_gene: TRBJ2-5
abundance: NA